The clone carrying this TCR beta chain was seen a few times. What it binds is not known. The 5'RACE method, run with constant-segment primers, produced TCR alpha and TCR beta cDNA libraries (carrying sample barcodes and UMIs). TCRdb reprocessed the 5' RACE reads via MiXCR and lists one record per CDR3 protein. This sample has approximately 490,000 distinct CDR3 sequences, with about a fifth found just once. This entry belongs to a study of T-cell memory formation after mild COVID-19. Whole-study context: Most TCR clusters belonged to a single donor. Regarding the study as a whole: Second-wave clones reaching peak frequency on day 37 lacked confirmed SARS-CoV-2 specificity. In pre-infection memory, a portion of responding clones appeared, which suggested that cross-reactive memory joined.

V lost 0 bases and J lost 1, with 13 bases in between. This CDR3 has 16 amino acids. Looked up from germline, CDR1 is LGHDT and CDR2 is YNNKEL (reference sequence). The receptor was isolated from an adult woman who had mild COVID-19 (a few samples of this study predate the infection). Cell type and time point are not known. Input material: PBMCs or a T cell subset sorted from them (not recorded which). J is TRBJ2-7 and V is TRBV3-1; weak D call: TRBD2 (5 bases). The CDR3 protein is CASSQDRAGVSYEQYF. As DNA, the CDR3 is TGTGCCAGCAGCCAAGATCGGGCGGGTGTGTCCTACGAGCAGTACTTC.